This TCR beta chain was recovered during a study of cytomegalovirus exposure and HLA in healthy donors. General study points: Exclusion applied to some V segments, including TRBV6-2 and TRBV6-3, as they were indistinguishable.

V was cut by 6 bases and J by 7 bases, with 16 bases left in between. CDR3 length equals 14 residues. Germline V gene sequence: CDR1 SGHTA, CDR2 FQGTGA. On this clone: Its target is unknown.

The PCR ran on 60 Vbeta and 13 Jbeta primers. Repertoires were generated with immunoSEQ multiplex PCR, while TCRdb's copy carries only in-frame clones and drops some. The table has approximately 120,000 clones, around 82% seen once. The receptor's source is a female donor in good health and CMV-seronegative. The chain joins TRBV7-3 to TRBJ2-1; possibly TRBD1 for D (5 bases). The source material was PBMCs. The CDR3 region is CASSLNSGKNEQFF. DNA for the CDR3: TGTGCCAGCAGTCTAAACTCAGGGAAGAATGAGCAGTTCTTC.